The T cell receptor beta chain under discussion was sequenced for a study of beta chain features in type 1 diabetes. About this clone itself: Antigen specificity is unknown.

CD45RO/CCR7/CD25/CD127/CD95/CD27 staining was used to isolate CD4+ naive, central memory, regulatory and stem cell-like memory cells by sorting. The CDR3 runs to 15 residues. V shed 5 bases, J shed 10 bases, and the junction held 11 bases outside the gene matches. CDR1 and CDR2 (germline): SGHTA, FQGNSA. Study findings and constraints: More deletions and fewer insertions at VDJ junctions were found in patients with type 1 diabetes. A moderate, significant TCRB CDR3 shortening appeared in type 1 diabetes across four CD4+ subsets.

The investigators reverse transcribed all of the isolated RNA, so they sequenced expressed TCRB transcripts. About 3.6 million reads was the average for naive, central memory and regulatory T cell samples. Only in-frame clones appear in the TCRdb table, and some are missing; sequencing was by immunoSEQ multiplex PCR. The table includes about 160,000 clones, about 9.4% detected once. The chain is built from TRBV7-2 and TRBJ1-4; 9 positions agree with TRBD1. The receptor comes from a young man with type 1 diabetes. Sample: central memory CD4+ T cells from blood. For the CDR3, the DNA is TGTGCCAGCAGCGTCCAAGGACAGGGGAACACAAAACTGTTTTTT. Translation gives CASSVQGQGNTKLFF.